Below, 19 T cell receptor beta chains from the same sample are listed, as sequenced in a study of PD-L1 blockade in urothelial cancer. Some clones are missing from TCRdb's copy, which holds only in-frame ones; the method was immunoSEQ multiplex PCR. The sample holds approximately 79,000 clones, 87% seen once. The sequencing used PBMCs, collected around atezolizumab (anti-PD-L1) treatment. Source of these receptors: a woman aged 70 to 79 with urothelial cancer.

The V and J genes are TRBV20-1 and TRBJ1-2, with D unclear. The CDR3 is 11 residues long. Germline V CDR1 and CDR2: DFQATT, SNEGSKA (reference sequence). Trimming took 4 bases from V and 4 from J, leaving 7 bases between them. For the CDR3, the DNA is TGCAGTGCTACGCCGGGCTATGGCTACACCTTC. Translating gives CSATPGYGYTF.

The chain couples TRBV28 to TRBJ2-7; TRBD2 is a possible D gene (6 bases). Between the trimmed V and J ends, which lost 4 bases and 7 bases, there was a span of 11 bases. CDR1 and CDR2 (germline): MDHEN, SYDVKM. The CDR3 has 12 amino acids. The CDR3 bases are TGTGCCAGCAGTTCCTCCGCGGGGGAGCAGTACTTC. Its protein product is CASSSSAGEQYF. The complete variable domain, with remaining parts taken from reference TRBV28 and TRBJ2-7, reads DVKVTQSSRYLVKRTGEKVFLECVQDMDHENMFWYRQDPGLGLRLIYFSYDVKMKEKGDIPEGYSVSREKKERFSLILESASTNQTSMYLCASSSSAGEQYFGPGTRLTVT.

This clone was observed a few times. This chain joins TRBV15 and TRBJ1-4; 7 bases line up with TRBD1. Germline lookup yields CDR1 LNHNV and CDR2 YYDKDF (reference sequence). J was trimmed by 3 bases and V by 3 bases; bases with no gene match: 4. CDR3 length equals 15 residues. The CDR3 reads CATSRNRGSNEKLFF. The CDR3 region has the DNA TGTGCCACCAGCAGGAACAGGGGATCTAATGAAAAACTGTTTTTT.

The gene calls are TRBV7-2 and TRBJ2-5; D possibly corresponds to TRBD2 (6 bases). V was trimmed by 1 base and J by 7 bases, leaving 7 bases between them. The CDR3 length is 12 residues. The germline gives CDR1 SGHTA, CDR2 FQGNSA. The CDR3 loop reads CASSLGRGTQYF. In DNA form, the CDR3 reads TGTGCCAGCAGCTTAGGGAGGGGGACCCAGTACTTC. The complete variable domain, with remaining parts taken from reference TRBV7-2 and TRBJ2-5, reads GAGVSQSPSNKVTEKGKDVELRCDPISGHTALYWYRQSLGQGLEFLIYFQGNSAPDKSGLPSDRFSAERTGGSVSTLTIQRTQQEDSAVYLCASSLGRGTQYFGPGTRLLVL.

The chain employs TRBV7-2 and TRBJ1-6, with TRBD1 identical over 8 bases. CDR1 and CDR2 (germline): SGHTA, FQGNSA. The CDR3 extends over 15 amino acids. V was pared by 6 bases and J by 5 bases, with 6 bases of the junction left unmatched. The CDR3 nucleotides read TGTGCCAGCAGAAATGGACAGGGCCATAATTCACCCCTCCACTTT. Translation gives CASRNGQGHNSPLHF.

The genes are TRBV2 and TRBJ1-2; TRBD1 agrees at 7 bases. Germline loops: CDR1 SNHLY, CDR2 FYNNEI. The CDR3 covers 11 residues. The CDR3 DNA sequence: TGTGGCATACAGGGGAACTATGGCTACACCTTC. Its protein product is CGIQGNYGYTF. Based on the CDR3 plus reference TRBV2 and TRBJ1-2, the full variable domain is EPEVTQTPSHQVTQMGQEVILRCVPISNHLYFYWYRQILGQKVEFLVSFYNNEISEKSEIFDDQFSVERPDGSNFTLKIRSTKLEDSAMYFCGIQGNYGYTFGSGTRLTVV.

The chain combines TRBV9 with TRBJ2-1; D is ambiguous. Germline assignment: CDR1 SGDLS and CDR2 YYNGEE. Trimming removed 0 bases at V and 9 bases at J, with 7 bases between. This CDR3 has 12 amino acids. CDR3: CASSVGGLEQFF. CDR3 sequence (DNA): TGTGCCAGCAGCGTAGGCGGTCTTGAGCAGTTCTTC.

This chain connects TRBV18 to TRBJ2-5; a possible D gene is TRBD1 (5 bases). Germline CDR1 is KGHSH and CDR2 is LQKENI. The CDR3 has 17 residues. V lost 3 bases, J lost 0 bases, and 17 bases lay in between. The CDR3 nucleotides are TGTGCCAGCTCACCCATCGTTCGACAGCCGTACCAAGAGACCCAGTACTTC. Translation gives CASSPIVRQPYQETQYF.

V gene TRBV6-5 combines with J gene TRBJ1-2; D is possibly TRBD1 (6 bases). Germline CDR1 and CDR2: MNHEY and SVGAGI. V was pared by 2 bases and J by 5 bases, with 12 bases between. The CDR3 has 14 amino acids. CDR3: CASSYMAGEYGYTF. CDR3 DNA sequence: TGTGCCAGCAGTTACATGGCAGGGGAATATGGCTACACCTTC.

This clone appeared once. This chain joins TRBV2 and TRBJ2-1, with 13 bases aligning to TRBD2. CDR1 is SNHLY, CDR2 FYNNEI, per germline. The trim removed 1 base at V and 6 bases at J, leaving 9 bases unmatched. CDR3 length: 18 amino acids. Here the CDR3 DNA reads TGTGCCAGCAGTGAAGAAGCGCCGGGACTAGCGGGAACCAATGAGCAGTTCTTC. Translated, it gives CASSEEAPGLAGTNEQFF.

This clone was detected once. The CDR3 loop is CASSLARDLDTEAFF. The DNA for the CDR3 is TGTGCCAGCAGCTTGGCCCGCGATCTAGACACTGAAGCTTTCTTT. The chain combines TRBV5-4 with TRBJ1-1; D is uncertain. Per germline, CDR1 SGHNT and CDR2 YYREEE (reference sequence). The CDR3 totals 15 residues. Trimming stripped 0 bases from V and 3 bases from J, with 12 bases between.

V usage is TRBV11-2 and J usage is TRBJ1-6; 9 bases are shared with TRBD1. V lost 5 bases, J lost 7 bases, and 6 bases stayed unmatched. Germline CDR1 reads SGHAT; CDR2 reads FQNNGV. The CDR3 length is 15 residues. The DNA for the CDR3 is TGTGCCAGCAGCCAACAGACAGGGGGAAATTCACCCCTCCACTTT. This encodes CASSQQTGGNSPLHF.

A single count supports this clone. V usage is TRBV6-6 and J usage is TRBJ2-2; a possible D gene is TRBD1 (5 bases). The germline gives CDR1 MNHNY, CDR2 SVGAGI (reference sequence). The CDR3 consists of 15 residues. V was cut by 10 bases and J by 4 bases, with 19 bases left in between. The CDR3: CATSRVWTSTGELFF. The CDR3 nucleotides are TGTGCCACAAGCAGGGTATGGACGAGCACCGGGGAGCTGTTTTTT.

The rearrangement joins TRBV7-8 to TRBJ2-3; D is undetermined. Per the germline V gene, CDR1 is SGHVS and CDR2 is FQNEAQ. The CDR3 spans 14 residues. Trimming pared 1 base from V and 0 bases from J, leaving 5 bases between. The DNA of the CDR3 is TGTGCCAGCAGCTTAGGAGTAAGCACAGATACGCAGTATTTT. Translating gives CASSLGVSTDTQYF.

In DNA form, the CDR3 reads TGCAGCGTTGAGAGCTTTGGGGCCAACGTCCTGACTTTC. It codes for CSVESFGANVLTF. The chain uses TRBV29-1 and TRBJ2-6; D ambiguous. The CDR3 is 13 residues long. V lost 3 bases to trimming and J lost 3 bases, with 6 bases between them. Germline lookup yields CDR1 SQVTM and CDR2 ANQGSEA.

This rearrangement joins TRBV18 to TRBJ2-3, with a weak D call TRBD1 (6 bases). This CDR3 is built from 16 residues. Germline V gene data show CDR1 as KGHSH and CDR2 as LQKENI. V was cut by 1 base and J by 6 bases, with 17 bases left in between. CDR3 nucleotides: TGTGCCAGCTCACCACGGACAGCGAGGGCAGGCGATACGCAGTATTTT. Its translation is CASSPRTARAGDTQYF.

The rearrangement uses TRBV6-1 and TRBJ2-5; the match to TRBD2 covers 8 bases. Germline loops: CDR1 MNHNS, CDR2 SASEGT. Trimming cost V 3 bases and J 5 bases; bases outside gene matches: 8. The CDR3 runs to 15 residues. The CDR3 region is CASSESGGRLETQYF. The CDR3 DNA reads TGTGCCAGCAGTGAGAGCGGCGGGAGGTTGGAGACCCAGTACTTC.

In its sample, this clone was seen once. The V and J genes are TRBV30 and TRBJ2-7, with D possibly matching TRBD1 (6 bases). Deletions cut 0 bases from V and 2 bases from J, with 14 bases between. Germline V lookup: CDR1 GTSNPN, CDR2 SVGIG (reference sequence). The CDR3 extends over 15 amino acids. The CDR3 DNA reads TGTGCCTGGAGTGTAGGGTCGCCAGGGGCCTACGAGCAGTACTTC. Translation gives CAWSVGSPGAYEQYF.

The CDR3 nucleotides are TGTGCCACCAGCAGATTTAATAGCGATACGCAGTATTTT. This gives the protein CATSRFNSDTQYF. The rearrangement links TRBV15 to TRBJ2-3; D unclear. The V and J ends lost 2 bases and 6 bases respectively, with 9 bases between them. CDR3 length: 13 residues. The V gene's germline CDR1 is LNHNV and CDR2 YYDKDF (reference sequence).